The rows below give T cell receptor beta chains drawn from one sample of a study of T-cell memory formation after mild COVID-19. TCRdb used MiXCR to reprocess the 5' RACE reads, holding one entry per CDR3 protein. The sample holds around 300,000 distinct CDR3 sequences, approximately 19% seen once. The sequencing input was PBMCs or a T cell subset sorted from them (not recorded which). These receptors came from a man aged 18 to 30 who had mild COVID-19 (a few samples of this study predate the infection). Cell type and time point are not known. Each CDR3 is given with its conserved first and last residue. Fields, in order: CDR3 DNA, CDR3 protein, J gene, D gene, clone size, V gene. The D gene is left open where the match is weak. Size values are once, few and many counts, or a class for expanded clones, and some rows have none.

CDR3 DNA: TGTGCCAGTGGGGCTAGCGGGGCCTCAGGTGAGCAGTTCTTC
CDR3 protein: CASGASGASGEQFF
J gene: TRBJ2-1
D gene: TRBD2
clone size: .
V gene: TRBV9

CDR3 DNA: TGCGCCAGCAGCCTCCCGGGGAGGACTAACTATGGCTACACCTTC
CDR3 protein: CASSLPGRTNYGYTF
J gene: TRBJ1-2
D gene: .
clone size: .
V gene: TRBV5-1

CDR3 DNA: TGTGCCAGCAGCTACTACCAAGAGACCCAGTACTTC
CDR3 protein: CASSYYQETQYF
J gene: TRBJ2-5
D gene: .
clone size: many
V gene: TRBV6-2/TRBV6-3

CDR3 DNA: TGTGCCAGCAGCTTAGGGGGCCAACAGCCCCAGCATTTT
CDR3 protein: CASSLGGQQPQHF
J gene: TRBJ1-5
D gene: .
clone size: .
V gene: TRBV11-2

CDR3 DNA: TGTGCCAGCTCACTAGCAGGGGGACAGAATACTTATGGCTACACCTTC
CDR3 protein: CASSLAGGQNTYGYTF
J gene: TRBJ1-2
D gene: TRBD1
clone size: few
V gene: TRBV18

CDR3 DNA: TGTGCCAGCAGCCGCAGTTGGACAGGGAGGATTCGGGACATGAACACTGAAGCTTTCTTT
CDR3 protein: CASSRSWTGRIRDMNTEAFF
J gene: TRBJ1-1
D gene: TRBD1
clone size: few
V gene: TRBV7-9

CDR3 DNA: TGTGCCAGCAGCTCGTCCGGGACAGGGAGCACCGGGGAGCTGTTTTTT
CDR3 protein: CASSSSGTGSTGELFF
J gene: TRBJ2-2
D gene: TRBD1
clone size: .
V gene: TRBV7-3

CDR3 DNA: TGCGCCAGCAGCTTGGCCCCGACAGGGACGAACACTGAAGCTTTCTTT
CDR3 protein: CASSLAPTGTNTEAFF
J gene: TRBJ1-1
D gene: TRBD1
clone size: few
V gene: TRBV5-1

CDR3 DNA: TGCGCCAGCAGCCCAACTGCCGGGGTGAACACTGAAGCTTTCTTT
CDR3 protein: CASSPTAGVNTEAFF
J gene: TRBJ1-1
D gene: .
clone size: many
V gene: TRBV5-1

CDR3 DNA: TGTGCCAGTAGCTCCGGACAGGCCAGCTCTGGGGCCAACGTCCTGACTTTC
CDR3 protein: CASSSGQASSGANVLTF
J gene: TRBJ2-6
D gene: TRBD1
clone size: .
V gene: TRBV19

CDR3 DNA: TGTGCCAGCAGCCTACTAGCGGGGGCCCTCAATGAGCAGTTCTTC
CDR3 protein: CASSLLAGALNEQFF
J gene: TRBJ2-1
D gene: TRBD2
clone size: few
V gene: TRBV27

CDR3 DNA: TGTGCCAGCAGCTTAGGAACACCTCTCACAGATACGCAGTATTTT
CDR3 protein: CASSLGTPLTDTQYF
J gene: TRBJ2-3
D gene: .
clone size: .
V gene: TRBV7-2

CDR3 DNA: TGCGCCAGCAGCCTACTAGCGGAAACCTACAATGAGCAGTTCTTC
CDR3 protein: CASSLLAETYNEQFF
J gene: TRBJ2-1
D gene: TRBD2
clone size: .
V gene: TRBV5-1

CDR3 DNA: TGCGCCAGCAGCTTGGAAAGGGATACGCAGTATTTT
CDR3 protein: CASSLERDTQYF
J gene: TRBJ2-3
D gene: .
clone size: many
V gene: TRBV5-1

CDR3 DNA: TGTGCCAGCAACGAACTGAGCTCTGGAAACACCATATATTTT
CDR3 protein: CASNELSSGNTIYF
J gene: TRBJ1-3
D gene: .
clone size: few
V gene: TRBV12-3/TRBV12-4

CDR3 DNA: TGCGCCAGCAGCCAAGGGAGTGCCCGCTCTGGAAACACCATATATTTT
CDR3 protein: CASSQGSARSGNTIYF
J gene: TRBJ1-3
D gene: .
clone size: .
V gene: TRBV4-3

CDR3 DNA: TGTGCCACCAGCGTCCGGGACGGGGACTACGAGCAGTACTTC
CDR3 protein: CATSVRDGDYEQYF
J gene: TRBJ2-7
D gene: .
clone size: few
V gene: TRBV15

CDR3 DNA: TGCGCCAGCAGCCCTTGGGGACTCTCGACAGGGAATACAGATACGCAGTATTTT
CDR3 protein: CASSPWGLSTGNTDTQYF
J gene: TRBJ2-3
D gene: .
clone size: .
V gene: TRBV5-1

CDR3 DNA: TGTGCCAGCGCAGGGGGCAGCTATGGCTACACCTTC
CDR3 protein: CASAGGSYGYTF
J gene: TRBJ1-2
D gene: TRBD1
clone size: .
V gene: TRBV27

CDR3 DNA: TGTGCCAGCAGCCCCATTGGATTCCGAGAGACCCAGTACTTC
CDR3 protein: CASSPIGFRETQYF
J gene: TRBJ2-5
D gene: .
clone size: .
V gene: TRBV13